This section outlines one T cell receptor beta chain sequence together with its context. J was trimmed by 0 bases and V by 0 bases; bases with no gene match: 5. Germline loops: CDR1 MNHEY, CDR2 SVGAGI. The CDR3 has 16 amino acids. Libraries were prepared by immunoSEQ multiplex PCR; TCRdb keeps only in-frame clonotypes and omits some of them. The sample contains about 1.5 million clones, 95% to 99% of which appear only once. The record originates from a study of shared clonotypes between healthy human individuals. The origin of this receptor is a man aged 25-40 years in good health. What was sequenced was naive CD4+ T cells sorted from blood. Subset given: CD45RA+ positively selected. The V call is TRBV6-5, the J call TRBJ2-7; TRBD2 matches at 7 bases. The CDR3 is CASSYSTASGSYEQYF. CDR3 coding DNA: TGTGCCAGCAGTTACTCGACCGCTAGCGGCTCCTACGAGCAGTACTTC.